These T cell receptor beta chains were read from a single sample in a study of identical twins. One entry per CDR3 protein results from TCRdb running MiXCR on the 5' RACE reads. The sample yields a few hundred thousand distinct CDR3 sequences, approximately 8.3% seen once. The same data also contributed to another study, on yellow fever vaccine responses in identical twins.

Sequencing used CD8+ T cells sorted from blood. Source of these receptors: a woman younger than 35 in good health. CDR3s include the opening cysteine and the closing phenylalanine or tryptophan. The order of the fields is clone size, V gene, D gene, J gene, CDR3 DNA, CDR3 protein. The D gene is left open where the match is weak. Rows give clone size only sometimes, using once, few, many, or a class for an expanded clone.

-	TRBV27	TRBD1	TRBJ2-1	TGTGCCAGCAGTTTATTAACGACAGGGGCAGGTTACAATGAGCAGTTCTTC	CASSLLTTGAGYNEQFF
few	TRBV29-1	TRBD2	TRBJ2-7	TGCAGCGCAACGGGGGGGACTGGCTACGAGCAGTACTTC	CSATGGTGYEQYF
once	TRBV6-5	TRBD1	TRBJ1-5	TGTGCCAGCAGTTACGGAGGGGGCCCGAATCAGCCCCAGCATTTT	CASSYGGGPNQPQHF
-	TRBV9	TRBD2	TRBJ2-7	TGTGCCAGCAGCGTAGATTCTAGCGGGGGGGCCAAATCCTACGAGCAGTACTTC	CASSVDSSGGAKSYEQYF
many	TRBV10-3	-	TRBJ1-5	TGTGCCATCGGCCATCCCGGGCAGCCCCAGCATTTT	CAIGHPGQPQHF
few	TRBV27	TRBD2	TRBJ2-3	TGTGCCAGCAGTTTATATACCCCAAGCGGGACCCTCACAGATACGCAGTATTTT	CASSLYTPSGTLTDTQYF
few	TRBV3-1	TRBD2	TRBJ2-7	TGTGCCAGCAGCCAAGATATAAGCGGGAGTTCGGAGTACTTC	CASSQDISGSSEYF
many	TRBV7-9	-	TRBJ2-2	TGTGCCAGCAGTGCTAGCTTCAGCACCGGGGAGCTGTTTTTT	CASSASFSTGELFF
-	TRBV20-1	-	TRBJ1-4	TGCAGTGCTAGCCCCCAGGGGTCGACTAATGAAAAACTGTTTTTT	CSASPQGSTNEKLFF
many	TRBV12-3/TRBV12-4	-	TRBJ2-7	TGTGCCAGCAGCCCTGGACAGTCCTACGAGCAGTACTTC	CASSPGQSYEQYF
-	TRBV10-3	-	TRBJ1-6	TGTGCCATCAGTAGGTTGCAGGAGGATTCACCCCTCCACTTT	CAISRLQEDSPLHF
many	TRBV12-3/TRBV12-4	-	TRBJ1-5	TGTGCCAGCAGACCCACCGGGGACCCTAATCAGCCCCAGCATTTT	CASRPTGDPNQPQHF
many	TRBV7-9	TRBD1	TRBJ2-7	TGTGCCAGCAGCTACCGGGACAGGGGGCCCTACGAGCAGTACTTC	CASSYRDRGPYEQYF
few	TRBV7-2	TRBD2	TRBJ2-3	TGTGCCAGCAGCTTAGGATTCGGGACTAGTAGCACAGATACGCAGTATTTT	CASSLGFGTSSTDTQYF
few	TRBV11-1	TRBD1	TRBJ2-1	TGTGCCAGCAGCTCTAATGGGGGGGGGACAGGGGTTATCTCCTACAATGAGCAGTTCTTC	CASSSNGGGTGVISYNEQFF
-	TRBV29-1	TRBD1	TRBJ2-6	TGCAGCGTACAGGGGCATTTCTCTGGGGCCAACGTCCTGACTTTC	CSVQGHFSGANVLTF
many	TRBV28	TRBD1	TRBJ1-5	TGTGCCAGCAGTTCGGACAGGGAGGACAATCAGCCCCAGCATTTT	CASSSDREDNQPQHF